This entry lists 20 T cell receptor beta chains sequenced from one sample in a study of cytomegalovirus exposure and HLA in healthy donors. A multiplex PCR was run with 60 Vbeta primers and 13 Jbeta primers. Repertoires were generated with immunoSEQ multiplex PCR, while TCRdb's copy carries only in-frame clones and drops some. The sample lists about 130,000 clones, around 80% occurring once. The sequencing input was PBMCs. The receptor set was obtained from a woman aged 50 to 60 in good health and CMV-seronegative.

This chain links TRBV21-1 with TRBJ2-6; TRBD2, as called in the table, went unchecked against the DNA. TRBV21-1 represents a pseudogene. The CDR3 has 19 amino acids. CDR3 in DNA: TGTGCCAGGAGCAGGCCCGGAGGGGAACGGGACTCTGGGGCCAACGTCCTGACTTTC. Protein sequence: CARSRPGGERDSGANVLTF.

The V call is TRBV5-1, the J call TRBJ1-4, with D possibly matching TRBD1 (6 bases). The CDR3 loop spans 15 amino acids. Germline CDR1 and CDR2: SGHRS and YFSETQ. The V end lost 4 bases, the J end lost 7 bases, and 17 bases lay between the germline ends. CDR3 amino acids: CASSQSRQVAEKLFF. The CDR3, as DNA: TGCGCCAGCAGCCAATCGAGACAGGTTGCTGAAAAACTGTTTTTT.

The genes are TRBV27 and TRBJ2-1; 8 nucleotides align to TRBD1. The CDR3 extends over 16 amino acids. In germline, CDR1 is MNHEY, CDR2 SMNVEV (reference sequence). J gave up 5 bases and V 0 bases, and 6 bases lay outside the gene matches. This CDR3 reads CASSLSFRGRNNEQFF. DNA for the CDR3: TGTGCCAGCAGTTTATCCTTCAGGGGGCGGAACAATGAGCAGTTCTTC.

This chain joins TRBV7-2 and TRBJ2-5; D uncertain. Trimming removed 3 bases from V and 2 bases from J, with 7 bases in between. Germline V CDR1 and CDR2: SGHTA, FQGNSA. CDR3 length: 13 residues. CDR3 amino acids: CASSFSLQETQYF. The CDR3 DNA reads as TGTGCCAGCAGCTTCTCCCTACAAGAGACCCAGTACTTC.

The chain combines TRBV15 with TRBJ2-2, with 8 bases lining up with TRBD1. The CDR3 has 14 amino acids. In germline, CDR1 is LNHNV, CDR2 YYDKDF (reference sequence). The trim removed 5 bases at V and 7 bases at J, leaving 6 bases unmatched. This CDR3 is CATSQDRADGELFF. The CDR3 DNA follows: TGTGCCACCAGCCAGGACAGGGCAGACGGGGAGCTGTTTTTT.

This clone has more than one count but fewer than ten. CDR3 protein: CASSPWTGRYGYTF. The CDR3 DNA sequence: TGTGCCAGCAGCCCCTGGACAGGCCGCTATGGCTACACCTTC. The rearrangement joins TRBV27 to TRBJ1-2, with 7 bases aligning to TRBD1. Germline CDR1 is MNHEY and CDR2 is SMNVEV (reference sequence). The CDR3 consists of 14 residues. Trimming cost V 6 bases and J 4 bases; bases outside gene matches: 8.

A single count supports this clone. CDR3 region: CASSPAGDYGYTF. CDR3 in DNA: TGTGCCAGCTCACCAGCAGGGGACTATGGCTACACCTTC. V usage is TRBV18 and J usage is TRBJ1-2; D might be TRBD1 (6 bases). This CDR3 comprises 13 residues. Germline CDR1 is KGHSH and CDR2 is LQKENI. The V and J ends lost 2 bases and 3 bases respectively, with 7 bases between them.

V usage is TRBV5-4 and J usage is TRBJ2-1; 11 bases map to TRBD2. This CDR3 spans 15 amino acids. Germline trimming cut 0 bases from V and 4 bases from J; bases unmatched to any gene: 0. From germline, CDR1 is SGHNT and CDR2 YYREEE (reference sequence). The CDR3 sequence: CASSLGTSGYNEQFF. CDR3 nucleotides: TGTGCCAGCAGCTTGGGGACTAGCGGGTACAATGAGCAGTTCTTC.

This sequence joins TRBV5-4 and TRBJ1-3; tentatively, D is TRBD1 (6 bases). The CDR3 consists of 17 residues. V lost 3 bases, J lost 0 bases, and 16 bases lay in between. Germline values: CDR1 SGHNT, CDR2 YYREEE (reference sequence). As DNA, the CDR3 is TGTGCCAGCAGCTCCCCTGGACAGATGAGCTCTGGAAACACCATATATTTT. Its protein is CASSSPGQMSSGNTIYF. Together with reference TRBV5-4 and TRBJ1-3, the CDR3 gives the full variable domain: ETGVTQSPTHLIKTRGQQVTLRCSSQSGHNTVSWYQQALGQGPQFIFQYYREEENGRGNFPPRFSGLQFPNYSSELNVNALELDDSALYLCASSSPGQMSSGNTIYFGEGSWLTVV.

V usage is TRBV4-3 and J usage is TRBJ2-2; the match to TRBD2 covers 8 bases. Germline-derived CDR1 and CDR2 are LGHNA and YSLEER. The V gene end was trimmed by 0 bases and the J gene end by 4 bases; junction bases not matched to a gene: 4. There are 16 residues in the CDR3. CDR3 amino acids: CASSQDPLAGTGELFF. In nucleotides, the CDR3 is TGCGCCAGCAGCCAAGATCCCCTAGCGGGCACCGGGGAGCTGTTTTTT.

Details on this clone: The junction shows a germline mismatch at one end, possibly a read error. The V call is TRBV28, the J call TRBJ1-5; no definite D call. The CDR3 runs 17 residues. The germline gives CDR1 MDHEN, CDR2 SYDVKM. The CDR3 nucleotides read TGTGTCAGCAGTCGCTCCGTTAGGCGCGGGGGCAATCAGCCCCAGCATTTT. As protein: CVSSRSVRRGGNQPQHF.

The rearrangement uses TRBV15 and TRBJ2-5, with 7 bases matching TRBD2. CDR3 length: 17 amino acids. The V gene's germline CDR1 is LNHNV and CDR2 YYDKDF (reference sequence). Trimming removed 2 bases from V and 3 bases from J; junction bases left unmatched: 12. The CDR3 DNA sequence: TGTGCCACCAGCAGAACAATCGGGGGGATCGGCAAAGAGACCCAGTACTTC. It encodes CATSRTIGGIGKETQYF.

The chain couples TRBV13 to TRBJ2-1; 8 bases agree with TRBD2. Germline-derived CDR1 and CDR2 are PRHDT and FYEKMQ (reference sequence). The ends lost 3 bases at V and 7 bases at J; junction bases unmatched: 8. The CDR3 extends over 15 amino acids. The CDR3 bases are TGTGCCAGCAGCTTCGGAGCGGGAGCTATTAATGAGCAGTTCTTC. It specifies CASSFGAGAINEQFF. The full variable domain, its missing parts supplied by reference TRBV13 and TRBJ2-1, is AAGVIQSPRHLIKEKRETATLKCYPIPRHDTVYWYQQGPGQDPQFLISFYEKMQSDKGSIPDRFSAQQFSDYHSELNMSSLELGDSALYFCASSFGAGAINEQFFGPGTRLTVL.

This clone was seen a few times. The V gene is TRBV27, the J gene TRBJ2-7, with 10 positions matching TRBD1. This CDR3 has 15 residues. Germline lookup yields CDR1 MNHEY and CDR2 SMNVEV (reference sequence). V trimming: 6 bases; J trimming: 0 bases; junction bases outside the gene matches: 5. Written as DNA, the CDR3 is TGTGCCAGCAGACCGGGACAGGGGCTCTCCTACGAGCAGTACTTC. Its protein is CASRPGQGLSYEQYF.

This chain joins TRBV2 and TRBJ2-3, with D perhaps matching TRBD1 (5 bases). Per the germline V gene, CDR1 is SNHLY and CDR2 is FYNNEI. V lost 6 bases and J lost 5, with 12 bases in between. The CDR3 spans 13 residues. The CDR3, as DNA: TGTGCCAGCAGGTCCAGGGTGGGAGATACGCAGTATTTT. Translation gives CASRSRVGDTQYF.

The J gene is TRBJ2-7, the V gene TRBV5-6, with D uncertain. The CDR3 is 13 residues long. Germline assignment: CDR1 SGHDT and CDR2 YYEEEE. V lost 4 bases, J lost 0 bases, and 8 bases lay in between. In nucleotides, the CDR3 is TGTGCCAGCAGCCCTGGGCCCTCCTACGAGCAGTACTTC. Amino acids: CASSPGPSYEQYF.

The chain has TRBV18 and TRBJ2-1; 7 bases fit TRBD2. CDR1 and CDR2 from the germline V gene are KGHSH and LQKENI. There are 15 residues in the CDR3. V shed 3 bases, J shed 5 bases, and the junction held 7 bases outside the gene matches. The CDR3 protein is CASSPGGRKNNEQFF. CDR3 in DNA: TGTGCCAGCTCACCGGGCGGGAGAAAGAACAATGAGCAGTTCTTC.

V is TRBV30 and J is TRBJ1-5; 8 bases fit TRBD1. Losses at the gene ends were 0 bases for V and 2 bases for J; bases not matched to a gene: 6. The CDR3 extends over 16 amino acids. From germline, CDR1 is GTSNPN and CDR2 SVGIG (reference sequence). CDR3 nucleotides: TGTGCCTGGAGTGTCCAGGGGGCGCGGGGCAATCAGCCCCAGCATTTT. Translation: CAWSVQGARGNQPQHF.

V gene TRBV18 combines with J gene TRBJ2-3; no firm D call. V was shortened by 1 base and J by 3 bases, with 8 bases between the two germline ends. CDR3 length: 14 residues. CDR1 is KGHSH, CDR2 LQKENI, per germline. Written as DNA, the CDR3 is TGTGCCAGCTCACCACTTGAACTGACAGATACGCAGTATTTT. Amino acid sequence: CASSPLELTDTQYF.

This sequence joins TRBV6-1 and TRBJ1-2; the match to TRBD1 covers 8 bases. CDR3 length: 13 residues. V was clipped by 6 bases and J by 7 bases; unmatched bases: 7. Germline-derived CDR1 and CDR2 are MNHNS and SASEGT. The CDR3 sequence is CASRQGEVSGYTF. The CDR3 coding sequence is TGTGCCAGCAGACAGGGGGAGGTTAGTGGCTACACCTTC.